This T cell receptor beta chain is drawn from a study of response to subunit inactivated influenza vaccine. Study-level results: After each seasonal influenza vaccination, few new T cells are recruited, the authors suggested.

TCRdb reanalysed the RT-PCR reads using MiXCR and keeps one entry per CDR3 protein. The table records 860,000 or so distinct CDR3 sequences, 20% to 25% of them present only once. This clonotype appeared a few times. Its antigen is undetermined. This clonotype was obtained from a man between 45 and 60 years old who received an inactivated influenza vaccine. This sample comprised PBMCs from blood, obtained 4 to 6 days after vaccination.

CDR3 DNA sequence: TGTGCCAGCAGCGTAGCGGACACGAGCACAGATACGCAGTATTTT. Its translation is CASSVADTSTDTQYF. The gene calls are TRBV9 and TRBJ2-3; D may be TRBD1 (5 bases). With 0 bases removed from V and 0 bases from J, the gap between germline ends came to 8 bases. Germline values: CDR1 SGDLS, CDR2 YYNGEE. The CDR3 sequence is 15 residues long.